This TCR beta chain came from a study of CD8+ T cells in alopecia areata. Study details: The study gave treated patients oral tofacitinib at 5 to 10 mg twice daily.

Reverse transcribed after extraction, RNA yielded cDNA as the sequencing template. Generated by immunoSEQ multiplex PCR, the TCRdb table keeps only in-frame clones and is missing some. This table has 200,000 or so clones, 58% appearing once. Treatment given: oral pan-JAK inhibitor, 5-10 mg twice daily. Samples from alopecia areata patients were lesional scalp punch biopsies and peripheral blood. The V end lost 0 bases, the J end lost 0 bases, and 13 bases lay between the germline ends. CDR1 and CDR2 from the germline V gene are SGHDT and YYEEEE. The CDR3 extends over 16 amino acids. Study-level points and caveats: Lesional tissue from the scalp (especially in alopecia totalis/universalis) showed higher clonality than normal scalp. With tofacitinib ongoing, many expanded lesional clones persisted in both scalp and blood.

On this clone itself: The target antigen is unknown.

The V and J genes are TRBV5-6 and TRBJ2-7; weak D call: TRBD1 (6 bases). Sample: CD4+ T cells sorted from blood, taken at week 24, from a patient treated with tofacitinib. The source of this sequence is a human donor with alopecia areata. The CDR3 DNA follows: TGTGCCAGCAGCTTGGGGGCAGGGGTCATCTCCTACGAGCAGTACTTC. This translates into CASSLGAGVISYEQYF.